This TCR beta chain derives from a study of blood T cell repertoires in COVID-19. Overall study context: The United States, Italy and Spain were the sources of the acute and convalescent COVID-19 samples.

Per the original data handling: Reference gene primer amplification yielded estimated nucleated cell counts. The data were produced by immunoSEQ multiplex PCR, yet TCRdb's version contains in-frame clones alone and is incomplete. V, J and clone size are those of that table, while D and trimming were read from the DNA. The sample yields 300,000 or so clones, 91% seen once. Germline V gene sequence: CDR1 SGHDT, CDR2 YYEEEE. The CDR3 has 16 residues. The V gene end was trimmed by 3 bases and the J gene end by 6 bases; junction bases not matched to a gene: 12. Seattle participants joined during active infection and were tracked over time.

The chain recombines TRBV5-6 with TRBJ2-7; TRBD2 matches at 10 bases. The sample consisted of peripheral blood. The sequence was obtained from a woman in her 30s with COVID-19, enrolled during active disease. The CDR3 nucleotides read TGTGCCAGCAGCTCTATTCGACTAGCGGGTGACGGCGAGCAGTACTTC. Translating it yields CASSSIRLAGDGEQYF.